The T cell receptor (beta chain) under discussion was sequenced for a study of T-cell memory formation after mild COVID-19 (dated by TCRdb to 2020 to 2023). Turning to the overall study: TCR sequence clusters from the two donors were found to be largely donor specific. Longitudinal TCRalpha and TCRbeta repertoire sequencing tracked T-cell clones expanding and contracting after mild COVID-19 in two donors. The cohort comprised two young, previously healthy adult volunteers, one female and one male. Broader findings and caveats from the paper: The study included only a couple of mild cases, and larger cohorts that include severe cases with pre-infection samples were judged to be necessary. The second-wave clones that peaked on day 37 were not confirmed to be SARS-CoV-2 specific. Clones contracting from day 15 to 85 had balanced CD4/CD8 phenotypes, while a second wave expanding from day 15 to 37 was biased towards CD4+. Contracting CD4+ clones appeared mostly in the CM and EM memory subsets, whereas CD8+ clones were enriched in EMRA. Some responding clones were detected in pre-infection memory, which suggested that pre-existing cross-reactive memory T cells had joined the SARS-CoV-2 response.

This clonotype occurred many times. Its target antigen remains unknown. Base-call qualities are not available, and no considerably larger clone is one nucleotide away. Ficoll-Paque density gradient centrifugation was used to isolate PBMCs. Relative to germline, V is missing 0 bases and J is missing 0 bases, with 2 bases of the junction outside any gene match. CDR3 length: 15 amino acids, cysteine to phenylalanine. Of all the DNA, just the CDR3 is kept, 45 bases in frame from base 1. The germline V gene yields SGHRS for CDR1 and YFSETQ for CDR2. Sequencing was performed on an Illumina NovaSeq 6000. Using 5'RACE with constant-segment primers, TCRalpha and TCRbeta cDNA libraries were constructed, with sample barcodes and unique molecular identifiers added in the process. RNA was extracted from every sample with Trizol reagent. Amplification of the libraries took two PCR steps, and the second step added a second sample barcode plus Illumina TruSeq adapters. Libraries were sequenced on an Illumina NovaSeq with 2 x 150 bp paired-end reads. Per the authors' processing: The reads were demultiplexed and collapsed into UMI-guided consensus sequences using migec v1.2.7. Using mixcr v2.1.11, UMI consensuses were aligned to TRA and TRB V and J templates and then assembled into clonotypes. Clonotypes were classified as expanded or contracted when called significant by both edgeR and NoisET, with noise models trained on biological replicates. For edgeR calls, a false discovery rate-adjusted p below 0.01 and a log2 fold-change threshold of 1 were applied. As an exploratory analysis of dynamics, max-normalized trajectories of the 1000 most abundant clonotypes were examined by PCA with hierarchical clustering. Separately sequenced CD4+ and CD8+ repertoires were used to assign a CD4 or CD8 phenotype to each responding clone. TCRdb cleaned the public reads at Q25 with fastp, built clones with MiXCR and kept in-frame beta chains. Rows with a matching CDR3 protein are joined into one entry that keeps the most common DNA and genes. These V and J calls originate from TCRdb's pipeline instead of the authors' own analysis. In this sample the table shows 30,000 to 50,000 distinct CDR3 sequences, about 6.1% of which occur a single time. Jointly, the top ten make up about 0.81% of the sample.

Recombination connected TRBV5-1 to TRBJ2-5, and TRBD1 matches 7 of the central bases. The TCR sequence derives from an adult who had mild COVID-19 (a few samples of this study predate the infection). The sample titles of this study are shuffled in the database, so cell type and time point are left out. Sample: PBMCs or a T cell subset sorted from them (not recorded which). For the CDR3, the sequence is CASSLGQGYQETQYF. The nucleotide sequence reads as follows: TGCGCCAGCAGCTTGGGACAGGGTTACCAAGAGACCCAGTACTTC.